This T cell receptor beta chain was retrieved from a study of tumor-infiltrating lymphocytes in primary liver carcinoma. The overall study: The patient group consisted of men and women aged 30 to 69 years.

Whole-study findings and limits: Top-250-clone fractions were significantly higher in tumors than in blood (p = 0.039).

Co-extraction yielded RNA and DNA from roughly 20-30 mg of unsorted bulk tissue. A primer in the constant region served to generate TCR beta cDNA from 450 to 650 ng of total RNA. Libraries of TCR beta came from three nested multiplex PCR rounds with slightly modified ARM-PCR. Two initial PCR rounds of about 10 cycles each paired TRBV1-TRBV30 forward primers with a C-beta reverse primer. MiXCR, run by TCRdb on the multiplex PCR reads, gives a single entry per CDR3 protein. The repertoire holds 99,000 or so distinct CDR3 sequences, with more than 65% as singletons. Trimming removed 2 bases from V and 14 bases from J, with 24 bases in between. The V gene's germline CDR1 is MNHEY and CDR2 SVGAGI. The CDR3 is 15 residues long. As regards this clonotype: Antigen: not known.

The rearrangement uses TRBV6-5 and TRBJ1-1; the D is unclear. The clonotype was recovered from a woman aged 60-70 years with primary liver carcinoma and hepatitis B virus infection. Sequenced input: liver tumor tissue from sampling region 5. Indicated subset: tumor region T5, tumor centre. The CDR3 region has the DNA TGTGCCAGCAGTTACGCGTTGGCGGGGAACACTGAAGAGTTCTTT. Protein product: CASSYALAGNTEEFF.